This TCR beta chain originates from a study of CD4 T cells in relation to SARS-CoV-2 and coronaviruses (TCRdb year 2021). Context from the whole study: The ViraFEST assay cultured PBMCs with antigen for 10 days, then sequenced TCR beta CDR3s to find antigen-specific clonal expansions. An HIV-1 Nef peptide pool or a no-peptide culture served as the negative reference condition. Using patient-derived lymphoblastoid cell lines, the shared crossreactive spike epitopes were mapped to their HLA restriction. Memory CD4+ T cell crossreactivity between SARS-CoV-2 and common cold coronavirus spike proteins was assessed at the TCR clonotype level in the study. Samples from a few pre-COVID donors and the naive versus memory experiments were sequenced with the Adaptive Biotechnologies TCR-sequencing kit; other data were Illumina-based. A different, Illumina-based TCR-beta assay was used to sequence expansion assays from other donors in the study. The paper's findings and limits, for the study overall: Small numbers of patients and of tested TCRs were a limitation of the study. Crossreactivity analysis centred on spike protein, so crossreactivity against other viral proteins was not assessed. Pre-pandemic and post-infection samples were not both contributed by any donor, so tracing of the source of pre-existing responses was limited. Compared with monoreactive clones, crossreactive clones had significantly weaker SARS-CoV-2-driven expansion, a result consistent with antigenic imprinting. Roughly 67% of donors had memory CD4+ clonotypes that crossrecognized SARS-CoV-2 and at least one common cold coronavirus spike.

The CDR3, from cysteine to phenylalanine, totals 14 residues. Just the 42-base CDR3 DNA is kept, in frame starting at base 1. V was cut back by 2 bases and J by 3 bases, leaving a gap of 8 bases between them. The germline V gene (reference sequence) yields LNHDA for CDR1 and SQIVND for CDR2. As regards this clone: Its antigen is not yet known. Base qualities are not recorded, but no much larger clone differs from it by a single base.

The library was prepared using the immunoSEQ multiplex PCR assay. In the authors' own workflow: During preprocessing, nonproductive sequences were removed, along with CDR3s that did not begin with C, did not end with F or W, or were shorter than 7 amino acids. The MANAFEST web app was used to call antigen-specific clonotypes on the basis of expansion compared with the reference and with other culture wells. A clone counted as positive if significantly expanded in 2 of 3 replicate wells versus the reference culture at FDR below 0.05. Positive clones also required significant expansion versus all other tandem wells and an odds ratio above 5. Pairwise Levenshtein distance, computed with the stringdist R package after three terminal residues were trimmed from each end, was used as the measure of CDR3 homology. This is the immuneACCESS table as TCRdb keeps it, with only in-frame sequences that have V and J called. A part of the clones is gone; compared with another copy, unresolved V genes explain less than half, and the rest is unexplained. Clone size and the V and J calls come from that table; the DNA yielded D and trimming. Across this sample there are about 24,000 clones, with around 74% seen only once. 16% of the sample lies in the top ten.

CD4+ T cells from unexposed donors were collected before the COVID-19 pandemic (2011-2018). Following 10 days of culture, the EasySep CD4+ T cell isolation kit was used to isolate CD4+ T cells. As cell numbers permitted, CD4+ T cells from unexposed donors were tested for reactivity to SARS-CoV-2 S and N and to four common cold coronavirus spike pools. About 2 million PBMCs per well were cultured in IMDM with approximately 4.8% human AB serum and around 10 IU/ml IL-2. Half of the culture medium was replaced with fresh IL-2-containing medium on days 3 and 7. Triplicate replicate wells were generally used for each peptide culture condition. The leukapheresis product for the unexposed donors was obtained through commercial purchase. Ficoll-Paque PLUS gradient centrifugation was used to isolate PBMCs from leukapheresis product or whole blood. PBMCs were either used fresh in the expansion assay or cryopreserved at -140 degrees C. The QIAamp Micro DNA Kit was used to extract genomic DNA from the CD4+ T cells.

The chain uses TRBV19 and TRBJ1-5; no confident D gene assignment can be made. This receptor was taken from a human donor in good health. Source material: CD4+ T cells from PBMCs, cultured in vitro. The CDR3 region has the sequence CASSIMDFNQPQHF. The nucleotide sequence is TGTGCCAGTAGTATAATGGACTTCAATCAGCCCCAGCATTTT.